This TCR beta chain was profiled in a study of regulatory T cells in long-lasting Graves disease. This clonotype was detected many times. With iRepertoire HTBI primers and Arm-PCR of CDR3 regions, TCR beta libraries were built. Each CDR3 protein is one row after TCRdb ran MiXCR on the multiplex PCR reads. The sample lists hundreds of thousands of distinct CDR3 sequences; 15% to 20% were seen once. Noted time point: newly diagnosed GD, antithyroid drugs for less than 3 months. Scientists built the TCR library using RNA that was extracted from PBMCs. These data also formed part of another study, on T cells in Graves' hyperthyroidism and ophthalmopathy.

The source material was peripheral blood mononuclear cells (PBMCs), sampled at new diagnosis, from a patient treated with antithyroid drugs. The TCR sequence derives from a woman younger than 45 with Graves disease.

The CDR3 region is CASSDGSQETQYF. The CDR3 region has the DNA TGTGCCAGCTCAGATGGAAGTCAAGAGACCCAGTACTTC. V usage is TRBV18 and J usage is TRBJ2-5; D is undetermined. CDR1 and CDR2 (germline): KGHSH, LQKENI. The CDR3 is 13 residues long. The V end was cut by 5 bases, the J end by 2 bases, with 9 bases between.